These 5 T cell receptor beta chains share one sample of origin, sequenced in a study of regulatory T cells in long-lasting Graves disease. Time point reported: persistent/refractory GD, antithyroid drugs over 5 years with positive TRAb. PBMCs provided the RNA from which the TCR library was made. Both iRepertoire HTBI primers and Arm-PCR of CDR3 regions were used to build the TCR beta libraries. In TCRdb, the multiplex PCR reads were re-called with MiXCR into one record per CDR3 protein. The sample shows a few hundred thousand distinct CDR3 sequences, 20% to 25% of them seen only once. The sequencing used peripheral blood mononuclear cells (PBMCs), collected when the disease was refractory, from a patient treated with antithyroid drugs. These receptors were collected from a female donor with Graves disease.

This clonotype was detected only a few times. Just one base apart from a much larger clone, this may be a read error. J is TRBJ1-6 and V is TRBV28; D unresolved. CDR3 size: 15 residues. Germline lookup yields CDR1 MDHEN and CDR2 SYDVKM. V was trimmed by 3 bases and J by 4 bases, leaving 10 bases between them. The CDR3 loop is CASSFGLEYNSPLHF. Here the CDR3 DNA reads TGTGCCAGCAGTTTCGGTCTGGAGTATAATTCACCCCTCCACTTT.

This clonotype has only a few counts. The chain recombines TRBV27 with TRBJ2-1, with TRBD1 matching 9 bases. The germline gives CDR1 MNHEY, CDR2 SMNVEV (reference sequence). The CDR3 extends over 15 amino acids. Germline trimming cut 6 bases from V and 7 bases from J; bases unmatched to any gene: 10. CDR3 nucleotides: TGTGCCAGCAGAACCTTAGGGACAGGGATAAATGAGCAGTTCTTC. This translates into CASRTLGTGINEQFF.

On this clonotype itself: A much larger clone differs from this one at a single base, so this may be a read error. J is TRBJ2-7 and V is TRBV2; 7 bases line up with TRBD1. Germline lookup yields CDR1 SNHLY and CDR2 FYNNEI. This CDR3 is 14 amino acids long. CDR3 in DNA: TGTGCCAGCTCCGGCAGGGGGAAAGTCTACGGGCAGTACTTC. Its translation: CASSGRGKVYGQYF.

This clonotype came up many times. The chain combines TRBV12-3 or TRBV12-4 with TRBJ2-5; 9 nucleotides agree with TRBD1. The V gene end was trimmed by 5 bases and the J gene end by 3 bases; junction bases not matched to a gene: 4. This CDR3 spans 14 amino acids. CDR3 residues: CASSPRTGEETQYF. The CDR3 DNA is TGTGCCAGCAGTCCACGGACAGGGGAAGAGACCCAGTACTTC.

This clonotype showed up just a few times. The V and J genes are TRBV18 and TRBJ1-4; possibly TRBD1 for D (5 bases). V was trimmed by 1 base and J by 5 bases, leaving 11 bases between them. The length of the CDR3 is 15 residues. The germline V gene encodes CDR1 KGHSH and CDR2 LQKENI. In DNA, the CDR3 is TGTGCCAGCTCACCACTGGACACCTTAAATGAAAAACTGTTTTTT. Amino acid sequence: CASSPLDTLNEKLFF. Full variable domain (missing parts from reference TRBV18 and TRBJ1-4): NAGVMQNPRHLVRRRGQEARLRCSPMKGHSHVYWYRQLPEEGLKFMVYLQKENIIDESGMPKERFSAEFPKEGPSILRIQQVVRGDSAAYFCASSPLDTLNEKLFFGSGTQLSVL.